A selection of T cell receptor beta chains follows, all from one sample in a study of blood T cell repertoires in COVID-19. Method: immunoSEQ multiplex PCR; TCRdb's copy keeps in-frame clones and lacks some. The sample contains 200,000 to 300,000 clones, 86% of which appear only once. The sequenced sample consisted of peripheral blood. These receptors all come from a man aged 25 to 45 with active or convalescent COVID-19. The CDR3 runs from the conserved cysteine through the conserved F or W. D genes are given only for firm matches. Expanded clones get a size class; other rows say once, few or many, or leave the size out.

>TRBD2|TRBV15|TRBJ2-5|-
TGTGCCACATCACCGAGCGGGGCCCTCGGGGAGACCCAGTACTTC
CATSPSGALGETQYF
>-|TRBV25-1|TRBJ1-1|-
TGTGCCAGCAGTGAGGTAACAGGGACGAACACTGAAGCTTTCTTT
CASSEVTGTNTEAFF
>TRBD1|TRBV19|TRBJ1-2|-
TGTGCCAGTATATTTCCAGGGGGCGCAGGCTACACCTTC
CASIFPGGAGYTF
>TRBD2|TRBV15|TRBJ2-3|-
TGTGCCACCAGCAGAGGACTCGCAGCGGGGGATATCACAGATACGCAGTATTTT
CATSRGLAAGDITDTQYF
>TRBD2|TRBV9|TRBJ2-1|-
TGTGCCAGCAGCGGTCGGACTAGCGGGGGGGCCATCGATGAGCAGTTCTTC
CASSGRTSGGAIDEQFF
>-|TRBV18|TRBJ2-1|-
TGTGCCAGCTCCCATCCTAGCGCCGGGGGCAATGAGCAGTTCTTC
CASSHPSAGGNEQFF
>TRBD1|TRBV6-5|TRBJ1-1|-
TGTGCCAGCAGTCCGGACAGGGGGCTCACTGAAGCTTTCTTT
CASSPDRGLTEAFF
>TRBD1|TRBV19|TRBJ1-2|-
TGTGCCAGTAGTATCGAGGACAGGGGGAAAGCTAACTATGGCTACACCTTC
CASSIEDRGKANYGYTF
>-|TRBV30|TRBJ2-2|once
TGTGCCTGGGCCTCGTGGGGGCAGACCGGGGAGCTGTTTTTT
CAWASWGQTGELFF
>-|TRBV2|TRBJ1-3|-
TGTGCCAGCAGTAAAGCTCTCTCTGGAAACACCATATATTTT
CASSKALSGNTIYF
>-|TRBV5-1|TRBJ2-5|-
TGCGCCAGCAGCTTGGGGGGGCTTCGACGGGTCCAAGAGACCCAGTACTTC
CASSLGGLRRVQETQYF
>-|TRBV19|TRBJ1-1|-
TGTGCCAGTAGTATAGAGGTAAACATGAACACTGAAGCTTTCTTT
CASSIEVNMNTEAFF
>TRBD1|TRBV5-1|TRBJ1-1|-
TGCGCCAGCAGCTGGGGACAGGGGGTGAACACTGAAGCTTTCTTT
CASSWGQGVNTEAFF
>TRBD1|TRBV7-2|TRBJ1-1|few
TGTGCCAGCAGCTTACGTTCAGGGGGGACTGAAGCTTTCTTT
CASSLRSGGTEAFF
>TRBD1|TRBV19|TRBJ2-1|-
TGTGCCAGTAGCCGACAGGGCGTTGGTGAGCAGTTCTTC
CASSRQGVGEQFF
>-|TRBV2|TRBJ1-2|-
TGTGCCAGCAGTGAAGGTCCCAGTGGCTACACCTTC
CASSEGPSGYTF
>TRBD1|TRBV11-2|TRBJ2-5|once
TGTGCCAGCAGCCAGGGGGACAGGGGGAGAGAGACCCAGTACTTC
CASSQGDRGRETQYF
>-|TRBV27|TRBJ1-4|-
TGTGCCAGCAGTGAACAAGGGGCAACTAATGAAAAACTGTTTTTT
CASSEQGATNEKLFF
>TRBD1|TRBV16|TRBJ1-4|-
TGTGCCAGCAGCGGACAGGGGAATGAAAAACTGTTTTTT
CASSGQGNEKLFF
>-|TRBV7-2|TRBJ1-1|once
TGTGCCAGCAGCCCACTCCCCCCGGGGAGTGAAGCTTTCTTT
CASSPLPPGSEAFF
>TRBD2|TRBV10-2|TRBJ2-1|-
TGCGCCAGCAATCTAGCGGGGGGGCCTTGGGAGCAGTTCTTC
CASNLAGGPWEQFF
>-|TRBV15|TRBJ2-1|-
TGTGCCACCAGCAGAGGTGTAGGCCACCAGGGGCAAGGGCAGGAGCAGTTCTTC
CATSRGVGHQGQGQEQFF
>-|TRBV5-6|TRBJ1-5|few
TGTGCCAGCAGCTTGGCCAATCTAGCCCATGGGCCCCAGCATTTT
CASSLANLAHGPQHF
>-|TRBV6-6|TRBJ1-1|-
TGTGCCAGCAGTTATTACGGGGAGAGCACTGAAGCTTTCTTT
CASSYYGESTEAFF
>TRBD2|TRBV4-1|TRBJ2-1|-
TGCGCCAGCAGCCAAGTACTGTCAGCGGGGGGGCCCTACAATGAGCAGTTCTTC
CASSQVLSAGGPYNEQFF
>TRBD1|TRBV2|TRBJ1-5|-
TGTGCCAGCAGTCTACAGGGGGCAGGCAATCAGCCCCAGCATTTT
CASSLQGAGNQPQHF
>TRBD1|TRBV18|TRBJ1-1|few
TGTGCCAGCTCGCAACAGGGGGTGAACACTGAAGCTTTCTTT
CASSQQGVNTEAFF
>-|TRBV9|TRBJ1-1|-
TGTGCCAGCAGCGCCCAACAGAGCTATGCCACTGAAGCTTTCTTT
CASSAQQSYATEAFF
>TRBD1|TRBV6-5|TRBJ2-2|-
TGTGCCAGCAGCCGCGACAGGGGCCACACCGGGGAGCTGTTTTTT
CASSRDRGHTGELFF
>-|TRBV6-5|TRBJ2-5|-
TGTGCCAGCAGTTACTCTGGAAGCGGGGAGACCCAGTACTTC
CASSYSGSGETQYF
>-|TRBV25-1|TRBJ1-6|-
TGTGCCAGCAGTGAATTTGGGGGCGGGTCACCCCTCCACTTT
CASSEFGGGSPLHF
>TRBD1|TRBV5-6|TRBJ2-3|-
TGTGCCAGCAGCCCGGGGACAGGGGGCGCGTCAGATACGCAGTATTTT
CASSPGTGGASDTQYF
>TRBD2|TRBV18|TRBJ2-3|-
TGTGCCAGCTCACCTAAGCGGGGGGGCACAGATACGCAGTATTTT
CASSPKRGGTDTQYF
>TRBD1|TRBV11-2|TRBJ2-2|-
TGTGCCAGCAGCTCGGTAACAACAGGACAGGGGGTCACCGGGGAGCTGTTTTTT
CASSSVTTGQGVTGELFF
>-|TRBV4-1|TRBJ2-7|-
TGCGCCAGCAGCCAAGATACTGGTCCGGGCGAGCAGTACTTC
CASSQDTGPGEQYF
>TRBD1|TRBV15|TRBJ2-5|-
TGTGCCACCAGCAGAGGGGACAGGGGGGAAGAGACCCAGTACTTC
CATSRGDRGEETQYF
>TRBD1|TRBV5-1|TRBJ2-7|-
TGCGCCAGCAGCTGGGACAGCGACTACGAGCAGTACTTC
CASSWDSDYEQYF
>-|TRBV2|TRBJ2-2|-
TGTGCCAGCAGTGAACTACGGGTAGGCACCGGGGAGCTGTTTTTT
CASSELRVGTGELFF
>-|TRBV4-2|TRBJ2-1|few
TGTGCCAGCAGCCAAGATGTTCAGGGGACCAATGAGCAGTTCTTC
CASSQDVQGTNEQFF
>TRBD2|TRBV7-3|TRBJ2-2|-
TGTGCCAGCAGCTCCTTAGCGGGGGGGAACACCGGGGAGCTGTTTTTT
CASSSLAGGNTGELFF
>TRBD1|TRBV7-6|TRBJ1-1|-
TGTGCCAGCAGCTTAGCGCAGGGACAGGGGCTGGGATACACTGAAGCTTTCTTT
CASSLAQGQGLGYTEAFF